Listed below are T cell receptor beta chains from one sample, sequenced in a study of T cells in Graves' hyperthyroidism and ophthalmopathy. TCRdb used MiXCR to reprocess the multiplex PCR reads, holding one entry per CDR3 protein. This sample has around 690,000 distinct CDR3 sequences; around a sixth occur once, and the top ten carry about a sixth. Material for sequencing was blood. The receptors shown here come from a middle-aged man with Graves' hyperthyroidism. Both conserved end residues are part of each CDR3. A D gene is named only where the DNA matches it firmly. Expanded clones get a size class; other rows say once, few or many, or leave the size out.

CDR3aa: CASSFRGLSNCGYTF
CDR3nt: TGTGCCAGCAGTTTTCGGGGGCTGTCTAACTGTGGCTACACCTTC
d_gene: .
abundance: .
j_gene: TRBJ1-2
v_gene: TRBV28

CDR3aa: CASSLTGKLEKLFF
CDR3nt: TGTGCCAGCAGCCTGACGGGAAAGCTTGAAAAACTGTTTTTT
d_gene: .
abundance: many
j_gene: TRBJ1-4
v_gene: TRBV2

CDR3aa: CASSIRDFFNEQFF
CDR3nt: TGTGCCAGCAGTATCCGGGACTTCTTCAATGAGCAGTTCTTC
d_gene: .
abundance: many
j_gene: TRBJ2-1
v_gene: TRBV12-3/TRBV12-4

CDR3aa: CASSQLTGIQETQYF
CDR3nt: TGCGCCAGCAGCCAACTAACAGGCATCCAAGAGACCCAGTACTTC
d_gene: .
abundance: few
j_gene: TRBJ2-5
v_gene: TRBV4-1

CDR3aa: CASSLEGSYSYEQYF
CDR3nt: TGTGCCAGCAGTTTGGAGGGGTCGTACTCCTACGAGCAGTACTTC
d_gene: .
abundance: many
j_gene: TRBJ2-7
v_gene: TRBV28

CDR3aa: CASSPRDSTDTQYF
CDR3nt: TGTGCCAGCAGCCCCCGGGACAGCACAGATACGCAGTATTTT
d_gene: .
abundance: many
j_gene: TRBJ2-3
v_gene: TRBV9

CDR3aa: CASSLQREGGYTF
CDR3nt: TGTGCCAGCAGCCTGCAGAGGGAGGGTGGCTACACCTTC
d_gene: .
abundance: many
j_gene: TRBJ1-2
v_gene: TRBV28

CDR3aa: CASSLGDTVYGYTF
CDR3nt: TGTGCCAGCAGCTTGGGAGACACCGTCTATGGCTACACCTTC
d_gene: .
abundance: many
j_gene: TRBJ1-2
v_gene: TRBV5-6

CDR3aa: CASSLGTGGYSNQPQHF
CDR3nt: TGCGCCAGCAGCCTCGGGACAGGGGGATATAGCAATCAGCCCCAGCATTTT
d_gene: TRBD1
abundance: few
j_gene: TRBJ1-5
v_gene: TRBV5-1

CDR3aa: CASSFMDRVNQPQHF
CDR3nt: TGTGCCAGCAGCTTCATGGACAGGGTGAATCAGCCCCAGCATTTT
d_gene: TRBD1
abundance: few
j_gene: TRBJ1-5
v_gene: TRBV7-2

CDR3aa: CASSLLGAGQETQYF
CDR3nt: TGTGCCAGCAGCTTGTTGGGGGCAGGACAAGAGACCCAGTACTTC
d_gene: .
abundance: few
j_gene: TRBJ2-5
v_gene: TRBV5-5

CDR3aa: CASSPGPFYGQYF
CDR3nt: TGTGCCAGCTCACCCGGTCCCTTCTACGGGCAGTACTTC
d_gene: .
abundance: few
j_gene: TRBJ2-7
v_gene: TRBV18

CDR3aa: CASSLERVVNEQYF
CDR3nt: TGTGCCAGCAGCTTAGAAAGGGTCGTAAACGAGCAGTACTTC
d_gene: .
abundance: many
j_gene: TRBJ2-7
v_gene: TRBV7-2

CDR3aa: CATSRQTVSEKLFF
CDR3nt: TGTGCCACCAGCAGACAGACAGTTTCTGAAAAACTGTTTTTT
d_gene: .
abundance: .
j_gene: TRBJ1-4
v_gene: TRBV15

CDR3aa: CSARGTGGRETQYF
CDR3nt: TGCAGTGCTAGGGGGACAGGGGGCCGTGAGACCCAGTACTTC
d_gene: TRBD1
abundance: .
j_gene: TRBJ2-5
v_gene: TRBV20-1

CDR3aa: CASSSDRFNEKLFF
CDR3nt: TGTGCCAGCAGTTCGGACAGATTCAATGAAAAACTGTTTTTT
d_gene: .
abundance: .
j_gene: TRBJ1-4
v_gene: TRBV28

CDR3aa: CSASGRSSVSSYEQYF
CDR3nt: TGCAGTGCTAGCGGGAGGAGTAGCGTTAGCTCCTACGAGCAGTACTTC
d_gene: TRBD2
abundance: many
j_gene: TRBJ2-7
v_gene: TRBV20-1

CDR3aa: CAISSKFYNEQFF
CDR3nt: TGTGCCATCAGCTCCAAGTTCTACAATGAGCAGTTCTTC
d_gene: .
abundance: few
j_gene: TRBJ2-1
v_gene: TRBV10-3

CDR3aa: CASSPGRDEQFF
CDR3nt: TGTGCCAGCAGTCCAGGGCGGGATGAGCAGTTCTTC
d_gene: .
abundance: many
j_gene: TRBJ2-1
v_gene: TRBV9

CDR3aa: CASSQGQRGTDTQYF
CDR3nt: TGCGCCAGCAGCCAAGGACAGAGGGGCACAGATACGCAGTATTTT
d_gene: .
abundance: .
j_gene: TRBJ2-3
v_gene: TRBV4-1

CDR3aa: CASSLLGLQHF
CDR3nt: TGTGCCAGCAGTTTGTTAGGGCTCCAGCATTTT
d_gene: .
abundance: few
j_gene: TRBJ1-5
v_gene: TRBV28

CDR3aa: CASSLELAGVNEQFF
CDR3nt: TGTGCCAGCAGCTTAGAACTAGCGGGAGTGAATGAGCAGTTCTTC
d_gene: TRBD2
abundance: .
j_gene: TRBJ2-1
v_gene: TRBV5-6

CDR3aa: CASSQDKGTAMNTEAFF
CDR3nt: TGTGCCAGCAGCCAAGATAAGGGGACAGCCATGAACACTGAAGCTTTCTTT
d_gene: TRBD1
abundance: .
j_gene: TRBJ1-1
v_gene: TRBV14

CDR3aa: CASSLDLVDTQYF
CDR3nt: TGTGCCAGCAGCTTAGATCTTGTAGATACGCAGTATTTT
d_gene: .
abundance: many
j_gene: TRBJ2-3
v_gene: TRBV11-2

CDR3aa: CASSLGGPGAYEQYF
CDR3nt: TGTGCCAGCAGCTTAGGAGGCCCCGGAGCCTACGAGCAGTACTTC
d_gene: .
abundance: few
j_gene: TRBJ2-7
v_gene: TRBV7-9

CDR3aa: CASSFDRGITDTQYF
CDR3nt: TGCGCCAGCAGCTTCGACAGGGGGATCACAGATACGCAGTATTTT
d_gene: TRBD1
abundance: .
j_gene: TRBJ2-3
v_gene: TRBV4-3

CDR3aa: CASRMAGQSPLHF
CDR3nt: TGTGCCAGCAGGATGGCAGGGCAGTCACCCCTCCACTTT
d_gene: .
abundance: many
j_gene: TRBJ1-6
v_gene: TRBV7-9

CDR3aa: CASSGRGGSSYNEQFF
CDR3nt: TGTGCCAGCAGTGGAAGAGGGGGCAGCTCCTACAATGAGCAGTTCTTC
d_gene: TRBD1
abundance: many
j_gene: TRBJ2-1
v_gene: TRBV6-1

CDR3aa: CASSQGWETRYPYEQYF
CDR3nt: TGCGCCAGCAGCCAGGGCTGGGAGACCAGGTATCCCTACGAGCAGTACTTC
d_gene: .
abundance: few
j_gene: TRBJ2-7
v_gene: TRBV4-1

CDR3aa: CASSLGQGLAGELFF
CDR3nt: TGTGCCAGCAGCTTAGGACAGGGGTTAGCCGGGGAGCTGTTTTTT
d_gene: TRBD1
abundance: .
j_gene: TRBJ2-2
v_gene: TRBV7-2

CDR3aa: CATSDARQGSNQPQHF
CDR3nt: TGTGCCACCAGTGATGCCCGACAGGGTAGCAATCAGCCCCAGCATTTT
d_gene: TRBD1
abundance: few
j_gene: TRBJ1-5
v_gene: TRBV24-1

CDR3aa: CASSRGTSGTTDTQYF
CDR3nt: TGTGCCAGTAGTAGGGGGACTAGCGGGACCACAGATACGCAGTATTTT
d_gene: TRBD2
abundance: many
j_gene: TRBJ2-3
v_gene: TRBV19

CDR3aa: CASSTAGAPDEQYF
CDR3nt: TGTGCCAGCAGCACCGCGGGGGCGCCTGACGAGCAGTACTTC
d_gene: .
abundance: few
j_gene: TRBJ2-7
v_gene: TRBV7-9

CDR3aa: CSAARQGVSYGYTF
CDR3nt: TGCAGTGCTGCGCGTCAGGGAGTTAGCTATGGCTACACCTTC
d_gene: .
abundance: many
j_gene: TRBJ1-2
v_gene: TRBV20-1

CDR3aa: CASSLGITGGLAPLHF
CDR3nt: TGTGCCAGCAGTTTAGGAATCACAGGGGGTTTGGCACCCCTCCACTTT
d_gene: TRBD1
abundance: many
j_gene: TRBJ1-6
v_gene: TRBV12-3/TRBV12-4

CDR3aa: CASSHSTPDTQYF
CDR3nt: TGTGCCAGCAGCCACTCTACCCCGGATACGCAGTATTTT
d_gene: .
abundance: .
j_gene: TRBJ2-3
v_gene: TRBV7-9

CDR3aa: CASTSPGSLNTEAFF
CDR3nt: TGTGCCAGCACGTCTCCAGGGTCCTTGAACACTGAAGCTTTCTTT
d_gene: .
abundance: many
j_gene: TRBJ1-1
v_gene: TRBV7-9

CDR3aa: CASSSIASGRSTDTQYF
CDR3nt: TGTGCCAGCAGTTCTATTGCTAGCGGAAGGAGCACAGATACGCAGTATTTT
d_gene: TRBD2
abundance: many
j_gene: TRBJ2-3
v_gene: TRBV27

CDR3aa: CSVAGQAPFLQQYF
CDR3nt: TGCAGCGTGGCCGGACAGGCCCCCTTTCTTCAGCAGTACTTC
d_gene: TRBD1
abundance: many
j_gene: TRBJ2-7
v_gene: TRBV29-1

CDR3aa: CSARTRDTPLYNEQFF
CDR3nt: TGCAGTGCTCGAACCCGGGACACCCCCCTCTACAATGAGCAGTTCTTC
d_gene: .
abundance: .
j_gene: TRBJ2-1
v_gene: TRBV20-1

CDR3aa: CASSLAGSMSPLHF
CDR3nt: TGTGCCAGCAGTTTAGCAGGGTCTATGTCACCCCTCCACTTT
d_gene: .
abundance: .
j_gene: TRBJ1-6
v_gene: TRBV12-3/TRBV12-4

CDR3aa: CASSILWASGSYNEQFF
CDR3nt: TGTGCCAGTAGTATTTTATGGGCTAGCGGATCCTACAATGAGCAGTTCTTC
d_gene: TRBD2
abundance: few
j_gene: TRBJ2-1
v_gene: TRBV19

CDR3aa: CASSISGTGGSYEQYF
CDR3nt: TGTGCCAGTAGTATCTCCGGGACAGGGGGCTCCTACGAGCAGTACTTC
d_gene: TRBD1
abundance: many
j_gene: TRBJ2-7
v_gene: TRBV19

CDR3aa: CAWKAGGGNTIYF
CDR3nt: TGTGCCTGGAAGGCGGGGGGTGGAAACACCATATATTTT
d_gene: .
abundance: many
j_gene: TRBJ1-3
v_gene: TRBV30

CDR3aa: CASSLAQSGYTF
CDR3nt: TGTGCCAGCAGTTTGGCCCAAAGTGGCTACACCTTC
d_gene: .
abundance: .
j_gene: TRBJ1-2
v_gene: TRBV12-3/TRBV12-4

CDR3aa: CSATKGQGNQPQHF
CDR3nt: TGCAGTGCTACAAAGGGACAGGGCAATCAGCCCCAGCATTTT
d_gene: TRBD1
abundance: many
j_gene: TRBJ1-5
v_gene: TRBV20-1

CDR3aa: CAWDSSDTQYF
CDR3nt: TGTGCCTGGGACAGCTCGGATACGCAGTATTTT
d_gene: .
abundance: .
j_gene: TRBJ2-3
v_gene: TRBV30

CDR3aa: CATSRSGTGGFNEQFF
CDR3nt: TGTGCCACCAGCAGGTCCGGGACAGGGGGCTTCAATGAGCAGTTCTTC
d_gene: TRBD1
abundance: few
j_gene: TRBJ2-1
v_gene: TRBV15

CDR3aa: CASSESGITLTDTQYF
CDR3nt: TGCGCCAGCAGTGAGTCCGGCATAACGCTCACAGATACGCAGTATTTT
d_gene: .
abundance: few
j_gene: TRBJ2-3
v_gene: TRBV10-1

CDR3aa: CARISGGAPPSPLHF
CDR3nt: TGTGCCAGGATTTCAGGGGGAGCCCCCCCTTCACCCCTCCACTTT
d_gene: TRBD1
abundance: few
j_gene: TRBJ1-6
v_gene: TRBV6-2/TRBV6-3

CDR3aa: CASSFHTSGTYEQYF
CDR3nt: TGTGCCAGCAGTTTTCACACTAGCGGGACTTACGAGCAGTACTTC
d_gene: TRBD2
abundance: many
j_gene: TRBJ2-7
v_gene: TRBV27

CDR3aa: CASSPLLGGRNTGELFF
CDR3nt: TGTGCCAGCAGCCCCCTATTAGGGGGCCGGAACACCGGGGAGCTGTTTTTT
d_gene: TRBD1
abundance: .
j_gene: TRBJ2-2
v_gene: TRBV3-1

CDR3aa: CASTKGTGGQETQYF
CDR3nt: TGTGCCAGTACCAAAGGGACAGGTGGACAAGAGACCCAGTACTTC
d_gene: TRBD1
abundance: few
j_gene: TRBJ2-5
v_gene: TRBV19

CDR3aa: CASSQVERFGTEAFF
CDR3nt: TGCGCCAGCAGCCAAGTTGAACGTTTCGGCACTGAAGCTTTCTTT
d_gene: .
abundance: few
j_gene: TRBJ1-1
v_gene: TRBV4-3

CDR3aa: CASSRIYGYTF
CDR3nt: TGTGCCAGCAGTCGAATTTATGGCTACACCTTC
d_gene: .
abundance: many
j_gene: TRBJ1-2
v_gene: TRBV28

CDR3aa: CAISAGERGADNEQFF
CDR3nt: TGTGCCATCAGTGCCGGAGAGCGGGGCGCCGACAATGAGCAGTTCTTC
d_gene: TRBD2
abundance: many
j_gene: TRBJ2-1
v_gene: TRBV10-3

CDR3aa: CASRLASTDTQYF
CDR3nt: TGCGCCAGCAGGCTGGCGAGCACAGATACGCAGTATTTT
d_gene: .
abundance: many
j_gene: TRBJ2-3
v_gene: TRBV10-2